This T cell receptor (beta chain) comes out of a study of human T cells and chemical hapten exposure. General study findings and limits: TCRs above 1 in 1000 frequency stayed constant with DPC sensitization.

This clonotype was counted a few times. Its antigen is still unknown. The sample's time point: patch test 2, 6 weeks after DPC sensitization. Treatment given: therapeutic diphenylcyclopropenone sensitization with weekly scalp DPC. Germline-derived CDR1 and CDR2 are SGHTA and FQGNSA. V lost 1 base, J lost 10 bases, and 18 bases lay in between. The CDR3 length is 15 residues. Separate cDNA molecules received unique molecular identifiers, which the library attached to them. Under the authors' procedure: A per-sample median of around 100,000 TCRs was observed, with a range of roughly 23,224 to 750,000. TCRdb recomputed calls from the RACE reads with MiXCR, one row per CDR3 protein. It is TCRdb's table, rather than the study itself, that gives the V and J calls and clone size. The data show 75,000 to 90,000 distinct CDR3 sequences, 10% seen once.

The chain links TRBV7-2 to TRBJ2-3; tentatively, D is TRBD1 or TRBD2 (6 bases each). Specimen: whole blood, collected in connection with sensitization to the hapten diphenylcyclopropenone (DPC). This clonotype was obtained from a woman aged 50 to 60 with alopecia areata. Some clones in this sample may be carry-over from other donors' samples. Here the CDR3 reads CASSLEGGSGVAQYF. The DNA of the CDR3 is TGTGCCAGCAGCTTAGAAGGGGGTAGCGGAGTAGCGCAGTATTTT.